This T cell receptor (beta chain) was obtained from a study of blood T cell repertoires in COVID-19. About this clone: An end of the junction differs from the germline gene, which may be a read error.

Germline V CDR1 and CDR2: SSHAT, FNYEAQ (reference sequence). The length of the CDR3 is 15 residues. TCRdb's copy holds only in-frame clones and misses some; the assay was immunoSEQ multiplex PCR. In the table there are a few hundred thousand clones, around nine tenths of which are singletons. The clonotype originates from a woman aged 60-75 years who had recovered from COVID-19. The rearrangement uses TRBV7-7 and TRBJ2-1; 11 bases are a match to TRBD1. What was sequenced was PBMCs or T cells enriched from blood (not recorded which). Written as DNA, the CDR3 is TGTGCTAGCAGCGTGGGACAGGGGGGATACAATGAGCAGTTCTTC. Its translation is CASSVGQGGYNEQFF.